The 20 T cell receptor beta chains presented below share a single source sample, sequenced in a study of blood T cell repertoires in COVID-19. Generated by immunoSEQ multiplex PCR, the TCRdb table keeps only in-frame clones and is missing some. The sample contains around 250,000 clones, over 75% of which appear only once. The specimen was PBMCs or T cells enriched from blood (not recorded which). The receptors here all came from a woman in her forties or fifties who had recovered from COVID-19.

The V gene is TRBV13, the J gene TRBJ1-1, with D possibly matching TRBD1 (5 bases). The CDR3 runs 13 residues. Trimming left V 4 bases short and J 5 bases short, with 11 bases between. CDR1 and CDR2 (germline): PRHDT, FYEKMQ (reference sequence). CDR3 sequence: CASSSRVRTEAFF. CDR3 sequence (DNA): TGTGCCAGCAGCTCCAGGGTGAGAACTGAAGCTTTCTTT.

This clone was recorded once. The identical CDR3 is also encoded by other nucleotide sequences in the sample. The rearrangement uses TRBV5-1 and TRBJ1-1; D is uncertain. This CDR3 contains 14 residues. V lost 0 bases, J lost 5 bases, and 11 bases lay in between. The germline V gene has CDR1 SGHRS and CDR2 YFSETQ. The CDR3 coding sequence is TGCGCCAGCAGCTTGGATGCAGGTGGGACTGAAGCTTTCTTT. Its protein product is CASSLDAGGTEAFF.

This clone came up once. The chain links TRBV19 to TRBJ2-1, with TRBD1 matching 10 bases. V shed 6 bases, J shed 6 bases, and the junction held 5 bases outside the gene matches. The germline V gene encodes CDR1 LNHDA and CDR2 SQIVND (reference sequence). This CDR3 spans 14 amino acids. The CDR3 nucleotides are TGTGCCAGTAGCCGGGACAGGGGTGGCAATGAGCAGTTCTTC. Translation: CASSRDRGGNEQFF.

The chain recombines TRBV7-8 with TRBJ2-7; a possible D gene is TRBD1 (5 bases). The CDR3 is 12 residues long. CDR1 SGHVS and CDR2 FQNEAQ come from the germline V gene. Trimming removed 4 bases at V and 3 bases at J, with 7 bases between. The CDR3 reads CASSSDNYEQYF. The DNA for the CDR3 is TGTGCCAGCAGCTCGGACAACTACGAGCAGTACTTC.

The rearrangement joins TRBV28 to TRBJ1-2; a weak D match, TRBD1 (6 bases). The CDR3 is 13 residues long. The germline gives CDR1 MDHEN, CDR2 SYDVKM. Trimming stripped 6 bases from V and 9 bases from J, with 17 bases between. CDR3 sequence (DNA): TGTGCCAGCAGCCCTGGACAGCACGGGAGCTACACCTTC. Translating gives CASSPGQHGSYTF.

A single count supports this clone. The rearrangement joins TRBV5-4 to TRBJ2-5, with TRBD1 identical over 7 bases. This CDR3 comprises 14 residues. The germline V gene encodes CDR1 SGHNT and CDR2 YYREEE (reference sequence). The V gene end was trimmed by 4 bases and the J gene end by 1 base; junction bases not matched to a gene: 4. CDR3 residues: CASSLDRVQETQYF. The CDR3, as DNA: TGTGCCAGCAGCCTAGACAGGGTCCAAGAGACCCAGTACTTC.

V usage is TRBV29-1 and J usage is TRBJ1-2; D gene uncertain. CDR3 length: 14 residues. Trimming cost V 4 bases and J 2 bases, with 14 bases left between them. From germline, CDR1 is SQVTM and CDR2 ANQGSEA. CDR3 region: CSVAAEATNYGYTF. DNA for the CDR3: TGCAGCGTTGCGGCGGAAGCGACCAACTATGGCTACACCTTC.

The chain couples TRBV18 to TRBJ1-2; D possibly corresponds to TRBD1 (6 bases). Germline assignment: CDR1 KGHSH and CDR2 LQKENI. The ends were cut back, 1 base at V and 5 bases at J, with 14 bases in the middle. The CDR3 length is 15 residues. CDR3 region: CASSPQRTVLYGYTF. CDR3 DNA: TGTGCCAGCTCACCACAACGGACAGTTCTATATGGCTACACCTTC.

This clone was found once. The CDR3 loop is CASSLTSGRYDEQYF. The DNA of the CDR3 is TGCGCCAGCAGCCTAACTAGCGGGAGATACGACGAGCAGTACTTC. The J gene is TRBJ2-7, the V gene TRBV4-1; 11 positions agree with TRBD2. Germline CDR1 MGHRA, CDR2 YSYEKL. Germline trimming cut 4 bases from V and 5 bases from J; bases unmatched to any gene: 7. This CDR3 has 15 residues.

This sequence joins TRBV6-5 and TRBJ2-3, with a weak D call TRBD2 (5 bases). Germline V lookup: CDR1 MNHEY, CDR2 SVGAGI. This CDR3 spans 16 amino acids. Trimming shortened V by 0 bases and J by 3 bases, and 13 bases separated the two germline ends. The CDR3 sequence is CASSYSNGRETDTQYF. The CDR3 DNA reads TGTGCCAGCAGTTACTCGAATGGACGGGAAACAGATACGCAGTATTTT.

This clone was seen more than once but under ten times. The CDR3 loop reads CSASREGEYEQYF. The CDR3 DNA reads as TGCAGTGCTAGTCGCGAGGGGGAATACGAGCAGTACTTC. This rearrangement joins TRBV20-1 to TRBJ2-7; maybe TRBD1 (6 bases). Germline CDR1 reads DFQATT; CDR2 reads SNEGSKA (reference sequence). V was clipped by 3 bases and J by 4 bases, with 13 bases between them. This CDR3 comprises 13 residues.

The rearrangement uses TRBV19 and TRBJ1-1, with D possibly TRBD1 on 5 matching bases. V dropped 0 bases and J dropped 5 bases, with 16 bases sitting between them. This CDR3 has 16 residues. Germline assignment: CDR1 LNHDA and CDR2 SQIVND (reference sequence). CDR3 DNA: TGTGCCAGTAGTATAGATCTCCTGGGGGAGGGGACTGAAGCTTTCTTT. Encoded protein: CASSIDLLGEGTEAFF.

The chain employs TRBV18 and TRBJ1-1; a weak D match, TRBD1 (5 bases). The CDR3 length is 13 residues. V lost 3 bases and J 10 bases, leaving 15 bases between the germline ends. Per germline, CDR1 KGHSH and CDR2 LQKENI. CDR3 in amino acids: CASSPSDSRGAFF. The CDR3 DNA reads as TGTGCCAGCTCACCGTCAGATAGTAGGGGAGCTTTCTTT.

The chain's CDR3 is CASSFRGMRETQYF. The CDR3 nucleotides are TGTGCCAGCAGTTTCCGGGGGATGAGAGAGACCCAGTACTTC. This chain uses TRBV28 with TRBJ2-5; a possible D gene is TRBD2 (6 bases). Per the germline V gene, CDR1 is MDHEN and CDR2 is SYDVKM. This CDR3 is 14 amino acids long. V gave up 3 bases and J gave up 4 bases, with 12 bases separating them. Full variable domain (rest looked up from reference TRBV28 and TRBJ2-5): DVKVTQSSRYLVKRTGEKVFLECVQDMDHENMFWYRQDPGLGLRLIYFSYDVKMKEKGDIPEGYSVSREKKERFSLILESASTNQTSMYLCASSFRGMRETQYFGPGTRLLVL.

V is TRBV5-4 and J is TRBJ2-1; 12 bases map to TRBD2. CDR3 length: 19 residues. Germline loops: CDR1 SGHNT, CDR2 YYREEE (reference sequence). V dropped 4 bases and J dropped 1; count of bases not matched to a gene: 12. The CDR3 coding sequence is TGTGCCAGCAGCCCGAGGACTAGCGGGATCAACTTTTCCTACAATGAGCAGTTCTTC. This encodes CASSPRTSGINFSYNEQFF.

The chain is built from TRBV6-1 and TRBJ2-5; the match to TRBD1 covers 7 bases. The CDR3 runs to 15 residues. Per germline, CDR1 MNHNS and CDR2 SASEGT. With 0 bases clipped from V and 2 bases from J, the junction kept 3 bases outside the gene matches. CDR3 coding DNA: TGTGCCAGCAGTGAAGCAAGGGGACAGCAAGAGACCCAGTACTTC. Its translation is CASSEARGQQETQYF.

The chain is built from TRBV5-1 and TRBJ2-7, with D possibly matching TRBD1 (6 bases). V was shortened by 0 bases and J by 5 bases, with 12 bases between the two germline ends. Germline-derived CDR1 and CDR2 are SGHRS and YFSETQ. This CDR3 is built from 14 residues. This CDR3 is CASSLGDTGHEQYF. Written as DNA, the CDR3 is TGCGCCAGCAGCTTGGGGGACACAGGGCACGAGCAGTACTTC.

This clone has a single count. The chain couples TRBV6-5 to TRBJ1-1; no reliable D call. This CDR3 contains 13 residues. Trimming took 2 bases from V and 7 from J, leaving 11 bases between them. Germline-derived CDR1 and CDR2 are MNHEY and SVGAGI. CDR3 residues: CASSYVGSGEAFF. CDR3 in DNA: TGTGCCAGCAGTTACGTCGGGAGTGGTGAAGCTTTCTTT.

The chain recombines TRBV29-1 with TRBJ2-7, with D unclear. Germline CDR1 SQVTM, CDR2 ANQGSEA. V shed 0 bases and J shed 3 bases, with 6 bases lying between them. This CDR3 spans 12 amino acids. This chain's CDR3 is CSVEDSVYEQYF. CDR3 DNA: TGCAGCGTTGAAGACTCGGTCTACGAGCAGTACTTC.

The CDR3 DNA sequence: TGTGCCAGCAGTTATTCAGGGGGAGGAAACACCATATATTTT. The encoded protein is CASSYSGGGNTIYF. J is TRBJ1-3 and V is TRBV6-6; 7 positions match TRBD1. The CDR3 consists of 14 residues. From germline, CDR1 is MNHNY and CDR2 SVGAGI (reference sequence). J gave up 4 bases and V 3 bases, and 3 bases lay outside the gene matches.